The 2 T cell receptor beta chains below all came from one sample that was sequenced in a study of shared clonotypes between healthy human individuals. Method: immunoSEQ multiplex PCR; TCRdb's copy keeps in-frame clones and lacks some. The profile shows roughly 2.2 million clones, under 95% of them singletons. Sequenced input: naive CD4+ T cells from PBMCs. Subset meaning: CD45RA+ positively selected. These receptors originate from a young man in good health. Some clones in this sample may be carry-over from other donors' samples.

In regard to this clone: Other DNA sequences from this sample encode an identical CDR3 as well. The chain is built from TRBV7-3 and TRBJ2-3, with no clear D. This CDR3 has 13 amino acids. V lost 0 bases and J lost 5, with 6 bases in between. Germline V gene data show CDR1 as SGHTA and CDR2 as FQGTGA. The CDR3 DNA sequence: TGTGCCAGCAGCTTAACGCGTGGAGATACGCAGTATTTT. It translates to CASSLTRGDTQYF.

The chain couples TRBV11-2 to TRBJ1-2; no reliable D call. CDR3 length: 13 amino acids. The germline V and J ends were trimmed by 2 bases and 8 bases, with 12 bases remaining between them. Germline V gene data show CDR1 as SGHAT and CDR2 as FQNNGV. The CDR3 nucleotides read TGTGCCAGCAGCTTATCTGGGTTTAACGGCTACACCTTC. Protein: CASSLSGFNGYTF.